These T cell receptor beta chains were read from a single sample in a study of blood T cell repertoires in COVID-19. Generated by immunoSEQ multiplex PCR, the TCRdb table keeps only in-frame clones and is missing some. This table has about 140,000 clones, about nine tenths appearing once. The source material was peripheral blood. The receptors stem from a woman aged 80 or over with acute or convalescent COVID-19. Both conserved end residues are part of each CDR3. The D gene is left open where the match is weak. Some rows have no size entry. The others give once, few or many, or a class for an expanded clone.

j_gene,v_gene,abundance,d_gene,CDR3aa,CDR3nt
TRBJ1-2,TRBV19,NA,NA,CASSISGQTNYGYTF,TGTGCCAGTAGTATTTCCGGACAAACTAACTATGGCTACACCTTC
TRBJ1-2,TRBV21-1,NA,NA,CASTKEKGPGQGMDGYTF,TGTGCCAGCACCAAGGAGAAGGGTCCGGGACAGGGAATGGATGGCTACACCTTC
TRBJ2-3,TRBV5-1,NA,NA,CASSLGGTSTDTQYF,TGCGCCAGCAGCTTGGGAGGGACTAGCACAGATACGCAGTATTTT
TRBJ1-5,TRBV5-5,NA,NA,CASSLGHSNQPQHF,TGTGCCAGCAGCTTGGGACATAGCAATCAGCCCCAGCATTTT
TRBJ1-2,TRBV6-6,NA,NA,CASTPGAAANYGYTF,TGTGCCAGCACCCCAGGGGCAGCAGCTAACTATGGCTACACCTTC
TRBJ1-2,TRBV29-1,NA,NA,CSAGDSRNYGYTF,TGCAGCGCTGGCGACTCACGGAACTATGGCTACACCTTC
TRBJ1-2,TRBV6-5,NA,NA,CASSYSEEVNGYTF,TGTGCCAGCAGTTACTCGGAGGAAGTCAATGGCTACACCTTC
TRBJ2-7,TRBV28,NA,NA,CASSRPWDSISYEQYF,TGTGCCAGCAGTCGACCCTGGGACTCCATATCCTACGAGCAGTACTTC
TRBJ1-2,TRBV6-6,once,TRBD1,CASSFGQGGYGYTF,TGTGCCAGCAGTTTCGGACAGGGCGGCTATGGCTACACCTTC
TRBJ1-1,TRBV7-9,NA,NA,CASSPGQNTEAFF,TGTGCCAGCAGCCCGGGACAGAACACTGAAGCTTTCTTT
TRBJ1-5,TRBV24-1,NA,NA,CATSDRQSNQPQHF,TGTGCCACCAGTGATAGACAGAGCAATCAGCCCCAGCATTTT
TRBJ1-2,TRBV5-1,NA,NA,CASSLGGRGATVGYTF,TGCGCCAGCAGCTTGGGGGGCAGGGGCGCGACCGTTGGCTACACCTTC
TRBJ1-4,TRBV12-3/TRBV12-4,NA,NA,CASTKGANEKLFF,TGTGCCAGCACCAAAGGAGCTAATGAAAAACTGTTTTTT
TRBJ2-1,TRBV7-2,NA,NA,CASSSGSYNEQFF,TGTGCCAGCAGCTCGGGGTCCTACAATGAGCAGTTCTTC
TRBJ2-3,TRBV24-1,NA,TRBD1,CATSDWDRGADTQYF,TGTGCCACCAGTGATTGGGACAGGGGCGCAGATACGCAGTATTTT
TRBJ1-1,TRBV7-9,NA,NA,CASSLSQDTEAFF,TGTGCCAGCAGCTTATCCCAGGACACTGAAGCTTTCTTT
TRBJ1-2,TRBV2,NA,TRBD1,CASSRTPGQTTYGYTF,TGTGCCAGCAGTCGAACTCCGGGACAGACAACGTATGGCTACACCTTC
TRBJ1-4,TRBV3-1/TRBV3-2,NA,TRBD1,CASSRRDRIEF,TGTGCCAGCAGCCGCCGGGACAGGATCGAATTT
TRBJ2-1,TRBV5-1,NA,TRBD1,CASSPRDRPGDEQFF,TGCGCCAGCAGCCCCCGGGACAGGCCCGGCGATGAGCAGTTCTTC
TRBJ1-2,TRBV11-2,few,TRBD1,CASSVTGTAPYGYTF,TGTGCCAGCAGCGTAACCGGGACAGCCCCTTATGGCTACACCTTC
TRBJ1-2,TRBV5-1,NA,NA,CASSLRVSWLLKFGYTF,TGCGCCAGCAGCTTGAGAGTGTCTTGGTTGTTGAAGTTCGGCTACACCTTC
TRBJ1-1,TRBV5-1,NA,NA,CASSPRENTEAFF,TGCGCCAGCAGCCCGAGGGAGAACACTGAAGCTTTCTTT
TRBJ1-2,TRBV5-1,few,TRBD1,CASSLDRGRDGYTF,TGCGCCAGCAGCTTGGACAGGGGGCGGGATGGCTACACCTTC
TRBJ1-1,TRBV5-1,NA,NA,CASSAGRGMNTEAFF,TGCGCCAGCAGTGCCGGTAGGGGGATGAACACTGAAGCTTTCTTT